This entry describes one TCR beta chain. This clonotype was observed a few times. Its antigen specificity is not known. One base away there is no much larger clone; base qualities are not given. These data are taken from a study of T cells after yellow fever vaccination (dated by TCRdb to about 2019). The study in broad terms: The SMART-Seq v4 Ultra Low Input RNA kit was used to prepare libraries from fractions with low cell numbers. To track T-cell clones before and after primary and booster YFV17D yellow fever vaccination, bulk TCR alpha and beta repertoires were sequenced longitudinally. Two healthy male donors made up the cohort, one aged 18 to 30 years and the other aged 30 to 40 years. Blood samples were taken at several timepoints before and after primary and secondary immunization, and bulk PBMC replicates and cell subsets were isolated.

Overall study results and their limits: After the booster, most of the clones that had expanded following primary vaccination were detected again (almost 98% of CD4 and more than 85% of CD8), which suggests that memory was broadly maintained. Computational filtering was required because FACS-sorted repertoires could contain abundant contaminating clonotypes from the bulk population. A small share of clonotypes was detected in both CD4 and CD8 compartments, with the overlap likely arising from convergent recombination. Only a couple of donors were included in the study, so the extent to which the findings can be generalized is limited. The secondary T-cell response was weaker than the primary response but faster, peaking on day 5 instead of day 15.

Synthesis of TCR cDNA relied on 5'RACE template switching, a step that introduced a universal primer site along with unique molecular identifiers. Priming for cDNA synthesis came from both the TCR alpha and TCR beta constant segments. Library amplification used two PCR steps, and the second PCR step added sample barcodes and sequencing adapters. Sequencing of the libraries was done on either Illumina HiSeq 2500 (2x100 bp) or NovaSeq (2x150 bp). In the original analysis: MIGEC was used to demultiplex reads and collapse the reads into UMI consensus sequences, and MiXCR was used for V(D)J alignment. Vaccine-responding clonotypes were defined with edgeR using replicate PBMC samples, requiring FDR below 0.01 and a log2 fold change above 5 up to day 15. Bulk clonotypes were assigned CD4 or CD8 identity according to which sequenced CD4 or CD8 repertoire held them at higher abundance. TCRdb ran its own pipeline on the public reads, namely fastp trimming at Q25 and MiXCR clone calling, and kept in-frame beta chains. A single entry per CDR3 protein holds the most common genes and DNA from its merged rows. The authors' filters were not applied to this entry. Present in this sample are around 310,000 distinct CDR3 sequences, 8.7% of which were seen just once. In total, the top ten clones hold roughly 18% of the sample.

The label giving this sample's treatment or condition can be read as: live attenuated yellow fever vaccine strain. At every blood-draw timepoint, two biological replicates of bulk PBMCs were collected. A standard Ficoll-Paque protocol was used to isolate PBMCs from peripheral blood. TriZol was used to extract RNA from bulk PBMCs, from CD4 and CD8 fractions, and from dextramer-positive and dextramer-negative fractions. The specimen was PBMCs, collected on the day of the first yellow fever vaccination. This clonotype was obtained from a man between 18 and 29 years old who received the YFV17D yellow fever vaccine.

The CDR3 amino acid sequence is: CASSPELAAPKYF. The nucleotide sequence reads TGTGCCAGCAGCCCGGAGCTAGCGGCGCCCAAATACTTC. The chain employs TRBV5-5 and TRBJ2-5, with 7 bases in between that match TRBD2. Including cysteine and phenylalanine, the CDR3 has 13 amino acids. Just CDR3 DNA is preserved here, 39 bases in frame from base 1. CDR1 SGHKS and CDR2 YYEKEE were looked up in the germline V gene (reference sequence). Trimming removed 4 bases from V and 14 bases from J; the gene matches leave 14 bases unexplained.